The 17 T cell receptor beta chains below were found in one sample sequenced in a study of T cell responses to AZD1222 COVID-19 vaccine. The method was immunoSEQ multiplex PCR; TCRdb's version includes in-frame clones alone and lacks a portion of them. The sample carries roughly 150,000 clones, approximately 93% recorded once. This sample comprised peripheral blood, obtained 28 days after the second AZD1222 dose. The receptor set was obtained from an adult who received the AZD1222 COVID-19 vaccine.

CDR3 sequence reads: CATSRPSVGTSGYTF. The DNA of the CDR3 is TGTGCCACCAGCAGACCCTCGGTCGGGACTAGTGGCTACACCTTC. V and J are TRBV15 and TRBJ1-2, with D maybe TRBD1 (5 bases). CDR1 LNHNV and CDR2 YYDKDF come from the germline V gene (reference sequence). The V gene lost 2 bases and the J gene lost 7 bases, with 17 bases spanning the gap. The CDR3 sequence is 15 residues long.

The CDR3 DNA reads TGTGCCAGCAGCCGTGGGGAGGACAGTTTAGAAGCTTTCTTT. This codes for CASSRGEDSLEAFF. The chain couples TRBV5-8 to TRBJ1-1; weak D call: TRBD1 (6 bases). The CDR3 extends over 14 amino acids. Germline V gene sequence: CDR1 SGHTS, CDR2 YDEGEE. V dropped 4 bases and J dropped 8 bases, with 18 bases sitting between them. The complete variable domain, with remaining parts taken from reference TRBV5-8 and TRBJ1-1, reads EAGVTQSPTHLIKTRGQQATLRCSPISGHTSVYWYQQALGLGLQFLLWYDEGEERNRGNFPPRFSGRQFPNYSSELNVNALELEDSALYLCASSRGEDSLEAFFGQGTRLTVV.

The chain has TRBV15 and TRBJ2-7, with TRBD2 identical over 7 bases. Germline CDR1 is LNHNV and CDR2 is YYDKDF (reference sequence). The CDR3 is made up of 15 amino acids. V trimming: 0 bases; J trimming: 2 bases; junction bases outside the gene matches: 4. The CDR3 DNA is TGTGCCACCAGCAGAGATGATCTAGCGGCCTACGAGCAGTACTTC. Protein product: CATSRDDLAAYEQYF.

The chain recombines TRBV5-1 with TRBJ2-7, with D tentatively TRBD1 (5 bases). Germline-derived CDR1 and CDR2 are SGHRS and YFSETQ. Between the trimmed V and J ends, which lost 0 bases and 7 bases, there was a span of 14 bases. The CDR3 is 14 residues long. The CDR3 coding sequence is TGCGCCAGCAGCTTGGTTCAGGGCACAGGAGAGCAGTACTTC. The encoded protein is CASSLVQGTGEQYF.

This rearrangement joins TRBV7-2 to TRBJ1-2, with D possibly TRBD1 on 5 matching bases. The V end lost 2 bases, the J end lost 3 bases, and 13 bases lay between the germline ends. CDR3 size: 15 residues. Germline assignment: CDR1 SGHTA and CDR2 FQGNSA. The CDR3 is CASSLPSRAHYGYTF. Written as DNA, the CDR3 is TGTGCCAGCAGCTTACCGTCCAGGGCACACTATGGCTACACCTTC. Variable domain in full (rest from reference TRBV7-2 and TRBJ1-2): GAGVSQSPSNKVTEKGKDVELRCDPISGHTALYWYRQSLGQGLEFLIYFQGNSAPDKSGLPSDRFSAERTGGSVSTLTIQRTQQEDSAVYLCASSLPSRAHYGYTFGSGTRLTVV.

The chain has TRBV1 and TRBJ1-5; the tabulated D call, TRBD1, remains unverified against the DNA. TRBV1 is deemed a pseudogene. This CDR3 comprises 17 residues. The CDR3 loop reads CTSSQPKRQGIGQPQHF. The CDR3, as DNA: TGCACCAGCAGCCAACCAAAAAGACAGGGCATTGGTCAGCCCCAGCATTTT.

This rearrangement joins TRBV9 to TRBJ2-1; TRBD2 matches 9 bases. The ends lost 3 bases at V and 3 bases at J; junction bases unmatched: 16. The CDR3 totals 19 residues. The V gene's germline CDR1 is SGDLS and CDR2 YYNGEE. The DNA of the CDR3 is TGTGCCAGCAGCGGAGTACTAGCGGGTCCCCTCGGAGGCTACAATGAGCAGTTCTTC. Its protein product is CASSGVLAGPLGGYNEQFF.

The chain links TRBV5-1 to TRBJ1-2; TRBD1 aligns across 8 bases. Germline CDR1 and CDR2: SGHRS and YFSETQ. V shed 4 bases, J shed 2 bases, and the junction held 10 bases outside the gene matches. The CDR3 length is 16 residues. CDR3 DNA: TGCGCCAGCAGCCAGGGGACAGGATGGGGCAACTATGGCTACACCTTC. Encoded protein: CASSQGTGWGNYGYTF.

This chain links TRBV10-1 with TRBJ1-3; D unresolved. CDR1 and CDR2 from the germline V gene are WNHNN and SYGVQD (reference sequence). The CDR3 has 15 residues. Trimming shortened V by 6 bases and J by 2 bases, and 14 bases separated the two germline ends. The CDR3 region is CASSKKTSAGNTIYF. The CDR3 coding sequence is TGCGCCAGCAGCAAAAAGACAAGCGCTGGAAACACCATATATTTT.

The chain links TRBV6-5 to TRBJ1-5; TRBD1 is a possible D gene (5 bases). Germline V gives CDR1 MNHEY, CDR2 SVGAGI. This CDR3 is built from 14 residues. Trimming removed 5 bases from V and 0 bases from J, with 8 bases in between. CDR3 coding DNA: TGTGCCAGCAGTAGGGACGGTAGCAATCAGCCCCAGCATTTT. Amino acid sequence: CASSRDGSNQPQHF.

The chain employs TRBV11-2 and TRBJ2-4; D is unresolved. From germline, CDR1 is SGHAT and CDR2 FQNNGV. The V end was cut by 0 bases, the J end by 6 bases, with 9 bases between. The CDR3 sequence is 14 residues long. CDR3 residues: CASSLEPVGNIQYF. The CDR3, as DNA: TGTGCCAGCAGCTTAGAACCTGTTGGAAACATTCAGTACTTC.

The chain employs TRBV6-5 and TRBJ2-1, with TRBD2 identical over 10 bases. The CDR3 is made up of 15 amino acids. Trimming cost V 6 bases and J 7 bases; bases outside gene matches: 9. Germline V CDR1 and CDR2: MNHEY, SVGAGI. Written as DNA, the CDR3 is TGTGCCAGCAGCCGTCTAGCGGGAGCAGCGAATGAGCAGTTCTTC. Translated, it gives CASSRLAGAANEQFF.

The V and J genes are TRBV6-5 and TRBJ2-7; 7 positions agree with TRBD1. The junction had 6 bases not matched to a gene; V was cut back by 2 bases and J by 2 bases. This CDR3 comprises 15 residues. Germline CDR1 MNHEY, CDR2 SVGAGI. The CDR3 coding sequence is TGTGCCAGCAGTTACGACAGGGCGAGTGCCTACGAGCAGTACTTC. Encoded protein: CASSYDRASAYEQYF.

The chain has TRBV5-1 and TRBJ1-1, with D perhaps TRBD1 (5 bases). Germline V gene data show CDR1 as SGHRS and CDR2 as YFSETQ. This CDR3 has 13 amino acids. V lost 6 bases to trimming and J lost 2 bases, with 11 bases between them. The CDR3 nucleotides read TGCGCCAGCAATGGGGGAATCAACACTGAAGCTTTCTTT. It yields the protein CASNGGINTEAFF.

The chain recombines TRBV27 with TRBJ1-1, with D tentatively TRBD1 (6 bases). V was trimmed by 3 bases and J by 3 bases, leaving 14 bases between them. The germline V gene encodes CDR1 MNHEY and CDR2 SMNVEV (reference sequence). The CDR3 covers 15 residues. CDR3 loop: CASSFRGQRYTEAFF. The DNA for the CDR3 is TGTGCCAGCAGTTTTAGAGGACAGCGATACACTGAAGCTTTCTTT.

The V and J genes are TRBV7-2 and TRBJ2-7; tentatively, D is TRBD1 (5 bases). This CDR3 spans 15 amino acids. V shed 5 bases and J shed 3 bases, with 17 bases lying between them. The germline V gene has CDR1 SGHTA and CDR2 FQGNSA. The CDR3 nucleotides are TGTGCCAGCAGCACGTCCGGAGATAGGGGCTACGAGCAGTACTTC. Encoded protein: CASSTSGDRGYEQYF.

The DNA for the CDR3 is TGTGCCAGCAGCCAGGGAAGAGGGACCTACGAGCAGTACTTC. Translated: CASSQGRGTYEQYF. The chain is built from TRBV2 and TRBJ2-7; either TRBD1 or TRBD2 may fit D (5 bases each). Germline CDR1 is SNHLY and CDR2 is FYNNEI. The CDR3 loop spans 14 amino acids. V shed 6 bases and J shed 2 bases, with 14 bases lying between them.